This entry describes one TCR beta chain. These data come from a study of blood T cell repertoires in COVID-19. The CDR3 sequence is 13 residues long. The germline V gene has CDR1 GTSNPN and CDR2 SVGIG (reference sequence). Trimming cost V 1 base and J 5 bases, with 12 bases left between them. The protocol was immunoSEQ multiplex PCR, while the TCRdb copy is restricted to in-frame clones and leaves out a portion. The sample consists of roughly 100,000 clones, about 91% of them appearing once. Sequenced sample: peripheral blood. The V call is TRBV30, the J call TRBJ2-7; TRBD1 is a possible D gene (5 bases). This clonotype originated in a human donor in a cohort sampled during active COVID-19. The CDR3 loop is CAWSEGDFHEQYF. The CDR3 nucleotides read TGTGCCTGGAGTGAAGGGGATTTCCACGAGCAGTACTTC.